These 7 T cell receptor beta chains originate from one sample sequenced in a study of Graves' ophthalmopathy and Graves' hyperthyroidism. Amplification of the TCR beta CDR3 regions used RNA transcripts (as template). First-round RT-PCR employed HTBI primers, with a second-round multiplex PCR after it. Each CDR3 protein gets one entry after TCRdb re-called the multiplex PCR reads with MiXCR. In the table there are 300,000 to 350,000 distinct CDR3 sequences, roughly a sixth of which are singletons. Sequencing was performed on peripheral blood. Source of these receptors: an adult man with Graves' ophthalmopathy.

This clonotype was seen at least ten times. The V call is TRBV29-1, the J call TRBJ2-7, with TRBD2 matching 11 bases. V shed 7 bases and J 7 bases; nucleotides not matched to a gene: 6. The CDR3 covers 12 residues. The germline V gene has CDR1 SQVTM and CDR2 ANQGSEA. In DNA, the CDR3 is TGCAGCGCACTAGCGGGAGCCCTGGAGCAGTACTTC. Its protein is CSALAGALEQYF.

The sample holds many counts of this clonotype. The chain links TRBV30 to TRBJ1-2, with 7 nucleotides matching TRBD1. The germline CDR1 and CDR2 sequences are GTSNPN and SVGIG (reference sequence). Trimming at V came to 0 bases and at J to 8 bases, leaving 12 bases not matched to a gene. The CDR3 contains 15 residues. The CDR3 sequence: CAWSVRLIDREGYTF. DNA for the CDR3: TGTGCCTGGAGTGTACGTTTGATAGACAGGGAAGGCTACACCTTC. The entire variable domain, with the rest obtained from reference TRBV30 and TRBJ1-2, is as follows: SQTIHQWPATLVQPVGSPLSLECTVEGTSNPNLYWYRQAAGRGLQLLFYSVGIGQISSEVPQNLSASRPQDRQFILSSKKLLLSDSGFYLCAWSVRLIDREGYTFGSGTRLTVV.

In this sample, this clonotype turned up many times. The CDR3 loop is CASSLAGTGYEQYF. In nucleotides, the CDR3 is TGCGCCAGCAGCTTGGCGGGGACAGGCTACGAGCAGTACTTC. The rearrangement uses TRBV5-1 and TRBJ2-7; TRBD1 aligns across 8 bases. This CDR3 has 14 residues. Trimming at V came to 0 bases and at J to 3 bases, leaving 2 bases not matched to a gene. Germline CDR1 SGHRS, CDR2 YFSETQ.

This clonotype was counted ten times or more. CDR3 amino acids: CASTTTGDSPLHF. The DNA for the CDR3 is TGCGCCAGCACTACTACAGGGGACTCACCCCTCCACTTT. V is TRBV5-1 and J is TRBJ1-6, with 7 nucleotides matching TRBD1. The CDR3 totals 13 residues. The ends lost 6 bases at V and 10 bases at J; junction bases unmatched: 7. The germline CDR1 and CDR2 sequences are SGHRS and YFSETQ.

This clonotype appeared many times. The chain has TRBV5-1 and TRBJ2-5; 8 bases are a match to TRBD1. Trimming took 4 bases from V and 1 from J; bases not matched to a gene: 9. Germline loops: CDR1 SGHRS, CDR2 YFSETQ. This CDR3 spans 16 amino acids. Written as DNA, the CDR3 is TGCGCCAGCAGCACCGGACAGGGAACCTTCCAAGAGACCCAGTACTTC. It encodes CASSTGQGTFQETQYF.

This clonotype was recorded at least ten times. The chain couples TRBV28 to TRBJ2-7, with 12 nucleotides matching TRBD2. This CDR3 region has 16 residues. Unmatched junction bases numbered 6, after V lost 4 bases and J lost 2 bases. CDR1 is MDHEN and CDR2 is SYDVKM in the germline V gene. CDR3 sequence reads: CASSWGLAGTPYEQYF. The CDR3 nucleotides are TGTGCCAGCAGTTGGGGACTAGCGGGCACCCCCTACGAGCAGTACTTC.

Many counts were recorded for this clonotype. The CDR3 DNA reads as TGTGCCAGCAGTATAGGAGGGCACCACCTCTATGGCTACACCTTC. It translates to CASSIGGHHLYGYTF. The J gene is TRBJ1-2, the V gene TRBV6-1; unclear D gene. The CDR3 length is 15 residues. Germline loops: CDR1 MNHNS, CDR2 SASEGT. Trimming shortened V by 5 bases and J by 4 bases, and 17 bases separated the two germline ends.